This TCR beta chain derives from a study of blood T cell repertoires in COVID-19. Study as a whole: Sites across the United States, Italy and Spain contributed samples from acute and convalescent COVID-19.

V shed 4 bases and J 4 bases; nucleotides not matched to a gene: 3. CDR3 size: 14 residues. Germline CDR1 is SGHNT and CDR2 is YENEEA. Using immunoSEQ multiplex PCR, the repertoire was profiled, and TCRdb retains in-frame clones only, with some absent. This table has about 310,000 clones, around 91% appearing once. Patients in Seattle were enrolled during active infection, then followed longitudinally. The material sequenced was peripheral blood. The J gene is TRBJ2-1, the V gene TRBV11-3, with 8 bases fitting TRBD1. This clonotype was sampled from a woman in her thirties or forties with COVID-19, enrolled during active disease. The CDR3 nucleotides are TGTGCCAGCAGCTCCCGGGACAGGTACAATGAGCAGTTCTTC. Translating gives CASSSRDRYNEQFF.